This T cell receptor beta chain was documented in a study of control samples from healthy donors and cancer patients. The assay was immunoSEQ multiplex PCR, and TCRdb's table has in-frame clones only and misses some. The sample yields around 140,000 clones, 91% seen once. The CDR3 is 12 residues long. The germline gives CDR1 SGHNT, CDR2 YENEEA. V was pared by 5 bases and J by 2 bases, with 7 bases between. This chain joins TRBV11-3 and TRBJ2-7, with D perhaps TRBD2 (6 bases). Specimen: blood. The receptor's source is a man younger than 35 in good health. In DNA, the CDR3 is TGTGCCAGCAGCCGCGGGGCCTACGAGCAGTACTTC. This codes for CASSRGAYEQYF.